These T cell receptor beta chains were read from a single sample in a study of blood T cells in healthy people across ages. TCRdb recomputed calls from the 5' RACE reads with MiXCR, one row per CDR3 protein. The repertoire holds about 800,000 distinct CDR3 sequences, with roughly 25% as singletons. The sample was also reused in another study, on T cells of mothers and their children.

What was sequenced was blood. The origin of the receptors is a boy younger than 18 in good health. Both conserved end residues are part of each CDR3. A D gene is named only where the DNA matches it firmly. Only part of the rows carry a size: once, few, many, or a class if the clone is expanded.

D	size	J	V	DNA	CDR3
TRBD1	-	TRBJ2-7	TRBV5-6	TGTGCCAGCAGCCCCGGGACAGGAAAAACCTACGAGCAGTACTTC	CASSPGTGKTYEQYF
-	few	TRBJ1-1	TRBV29-1	TGCAGCGTTGCCCCTCGTAACACTGAAGCTTTCTTT	CSVAPRNTEAFF
-	-	TRBJ2-5	TRBV6-6	TGTGCCAGCAGTTACTCGGGCCTGGAGACCCAGTACTTC	CASSYSGLETQYF
-	-	TRBJ2-1	TRBV20-1	TGCAGTGCTACCGGGGGGCCATACAATGAGCAGTTCTTC	CSATGGPYNEQFF
-	-	TRBJ2-5	TRBV5-1	TGCGCCAGCAGCTTGACTAGTCGTGCGCAAGAGACCCAGTACTTC	CASSLTSRAQETQYF
-	-	TRBJ1-4	TRBV6-5	TGTGCCAGCAGTTTTGGGGGGGCTAATGAAAAACTGTTTTTT	CASSFGGANEKLFF
-	-	TRBJ1-1	TRBV14	TGTGCCAGCAGCCAAGCCGGAGCTGGGACAAAAGCTTTCTTT	CASSQAGAGTKAFF
-	-	TRBJ1-4	TRBV9	TGTGCCAGCAGCGTAGATGGGGGCGCGGATGAAAAACTGTTTTTT	CASSVDGGADEKLFF
-	few	TRBJ2-1	TRBV20-1	TGCAGTGCCAAAGCCGGACTTAGGGTTTACAATGAGCAGTTCTTC	CSAKAGLRVYNEQFF
-	few	TRBJ2-1	TRBV6-4	TGTGCCGCCGGGGACATCCAAAGCAATGAGCAGTTCTTC	CAAGDIQSNEQFF
-	-	TRBJ1-5	TRBV27	TGTGCCAGCAGTTTGACAGTCGATCAGCCCCAGCATTTT	CASSLTVDQPQHF
-	few	TRBJ1-1	TRBV4-3	TGCGCCAGCAGGCACACCCCAGGGGTGGGGAACACTGAAGCTTTCTTT	CASRHTPGVGNTEAFF
-	few	TRBJ2-7	TRBV20-1	TGCAGTGCTAGGTTGGGTGCGGGCGAGCAGTACTTC	CSARLGAGEQYF
-	few	TRBJ2-7	TRBV20-1	TGCAGTGCTTCTCAGACCTACGAGCAGTACTTC	CSASQTYEQYF
-	once	TRBJ2-5	TRBV28	TGTGCCAGCAGTTTATCCGCATACGGGTACCAAGAGACCCAGTACTTC	CASSLSAYGYQETQYF
TRBD2	-	TRBJ2-1	TRBV7-2	TGTGCCAGCAGCTTTTCGGGGGGGACCAGAGAGCAGTTCTTC	CASSFSGGTREQFF
-	-	TRBJ2-7	TRBV27	TGTGCCAGCAGTTTTCAGGGGAACCACGAGCAGTACTTC	CASSFQGNHEQYF
TRBD1	-	TRBJ2-3	TRBV29-1	TGCAGCGCTCAGAGAGGGGGCGCTCCCCCAGATACGCAGTATTTT	CSAQRGGAPPDTQYF
-	few	TRBJ2-3	TRBV20-1	TGCAGTGCTAGAGTGGCTCCGGATACGCAGTATTTT	CSARVAPDTQYF
-	-	TRBJ2-7	TRBV4-1	TGCGCCAGCAGCTTAGACAGGAGGAGCTCCTACGAGCAGTACTTC	CASSLDRRSSYEQYF
TRBD2	-	TRBJ2-5	TRBV7-2	TGTGCCAGCAGCCCGGATGGACTAGCGGGAGAAAGGATCTTC	CASSPDGLAGERIF
-	-	TRBJ2-5	TRBV2	TGTGCCAGCAGAAATCGGGGGACCCAGTACTTC	CASRNRGTQYF
TRBD2	-	TRBJ2-7	TRBV6-1	TGTGCCAGCAGTGGGGCGCCGGGAGGGCCGACCTACGAGCAGTACTTC	CASSGAPGGPTYEQYF
-	-	TRBJ1-2	TRBV20-1	TGCAGTGCCCTCGGACTCTGGGATAACTATGGCTACACCTTC	CSALGLWDNYGYTF
-	few	TRBJ1-5	TRBV10-3	TGTGCCATCAGTGGTGAGCAGGGAACAAGTCAGCCCCAGCATTTT	CAISGEQGTSQPQHF
TRBD1	-	TRBJ2-3	TRBV5-6	TGTGCCAGCAGCAATTCAGGGGGCGCAGATACGCAGTATTTT	CASSNSGGADTQYF
-	-	TRBJ1-3	TRBV4-1	TGCGTCAGCAGCCAGCTCTCTCCTGGAAACACCATATATTTT	CVSSQLSPGNTIYF
TRBD1	-	TRBJ2-7	TRBV20-1	TGCAGTGCTAGGCCCGTCAGGGGGCTGTGGAACGAGCAGTACTTC	CSARPVRGLWNEQYF
TRBD1	-	TRBJ2-4	TRBV7-2	TGTGCCAGCAGCAACCAGGGGGTTGTCAAAAACATTCAGTACTTC	CASSNQGVVKNIQYF
-	-	TRBJ1-5	TRBV4-3	TGCGCCAGCAGCCAAGATTTGGCAGCCCGGCAGCCCCAGCATTTT	CASSQDLAARQPQHF
-	-	TRBJ1-5	TRBV20-1	TGCAGTGCAAAGGGGGGCGGTCATCAGCCCCAGCATTTT	CSAKGGGHQPQHF
-	-	TRBJ1-1	TRBV6-1	TGTGCCAGCAGTGCATACTGGACTGATGAAGCTTTCTTT	CASSAYWTDEAFF
TRBD1	few	TRBJ1-5	TRBV6-1	TGTGCCAGCCATACCACCACAGGGGGCGGTCAGCCCCAGCATTTT	CASHTTTGGGQPQHF
-	-	TRBJ2-5	TRBV12-3/TRBV12-4	TGTGCCAGCAGCCCTCAACTGATTTCGGTAGAGACCCAGTACTTC	CASSPQLISVETQYF
-	-	TRBJ2-5	TRBV4-1	TGCGCCAGCAGCCAAGTCTTAGCAGCGCAAGAGACCCAGTACTTC	CASSQVLAAQETQYF
TRBD2	-	TRBJ2-1	TRBV24-1	TGTGCCACCAGTGATTTAGGGCTAGCGGGCTCCTACAATGAGCAGTTCTTC	CATSDLGLAGSYNEQFF
TRBD1	-	TRBJ2-1	TRBV20-1	TGCAGTGCTTATCCCGGGACAGGGATCTACAATGAGCAGTTCTTC	CSAYPGTGIYNEQFF
-	-	TRBJ2-5	TRBV9	TGTGCCAGCAGCGTAGAAGGGCAGGGGGGAGAGACCCAGTACTTC	CASSVEGQGGETQYF
-	-	TRBJ1-3	TRBV4-1	TGCGCCAGCAGCCAAGATCGGACAGCCGGAAACACCATATATTTT	CASSQDRTAGNTIYF
-	-	TRBJ2-1	TRBV7-2	TGCGCCAGCAGCTTAGAACGTTGGGCCTACAATGAGCAGTTCTTC	CASSLERWAYNEQFF
-	-	TRBJ2-4	TRBV7-2	TGTGCCAGCAGCCCCAGGACTGGAGCCAAAAACATTCAGTACTTC	CASSPRTGAKNIQYF
TRBD1	-	TRBJ1-1	TRBV9	TGTGCCAGCAGCCCAGGGACAGGGGGCGTCCCTGAAGCTTTCTTT	CASSPGTGGVPEAFF
-	-	TRBJ2-1	TRBV2	TGTGCCAGCAGTGCGTCAGGCCTTTATCTATACAATGAGCAGTTCTTC	CASSASGLYLYNEQFF
TRBD2	-	TRBJ2-5	TRBV15	TGTGCCACCAGCTATGCCGAAGCGGGGGTCCAAGAGACCCAGTACTTC	CATSYAEAGVQETQYF